The rows below give T cell receptor beta chains drawn from one sample of a study of cytomegalovirus exposure and HLA in healthy donors. Only in-frame clones appear in the TCRdb table, and some are missing; sequencing was by immunoSEQ multiplex PCR. The table for this sample gives 74,000 or so clones. The sequenced material came from PBMCs. The receptor set was obtained from a woman aged 55 to 70 in good health and CMV-seronegative. Both conserved end residues are part of each CDR3. The D gene is left open where the match is weak. Rows give clone size only sometimes, using once, few, many, or a class for an expanded clone.

>TRBV7-8|TRBJ1-5|TRBD1|NA
CASSLRQGASNQPQHF
TGTGCCAGCAGCTTAAGACAGGGGGCTAGCAATCAGCCCCAGCATTTT
>TRBV7-9|TRBJ1-2|NA|NA
CASSPGLLGYTF
TGTGCCAGCAGCCCGGGACTTCTCGGCTACACCTTC
>TRBV5-6|TRBJ1-6|TRBD1|NA
CASSRGLTDSPLHF
TGTGCCAGCAGCAGGGGGCTGACAGATTCACCCCTCCACTTT
>TRBV7-9|TRBJ2-3|NA|NA
CASSLMRGPDTQYF
TGTGCCAGCAGCTTAATGCGGGGGCCAGATACGCAGTATTTT
>TRBV11-3|TRBJ1-1|TRBD1|NA
CASSPGTGTGDTEAFF
TGTGCCAGCAGCCCAGGAACCGGGACAGGGGACACTGAAGCTTTCTTT
>TRBV5-1|TRBJ2-2|TRBD1|NA
CASSLVGQGAWTGGLFF
TGCGCCAGCAGCTTGGTCGGCCAGGGGGCGTGGACCGGGGGGCTGTTTTTT
>TRBV18|TRBJ1-5|NA|NA
CASSPTGSTSNQPQHF
TGTGCCAGCTCACCAACAGGGTCTACTAGCAATCAGCCCCAGCATTTT
>TRBV9|TRBJ2-7|TRBD2|NA
CASSVTNDVLAGPYEQYF
TGTGCCAGCAGCGTAACCAACGACGTACTAGCGGGACCCTACGAGCAGTACTTC
>TRBV6-5|TRBJ2-7|TRBD2|NA
CASRRTSGYEQYF
TGTGCCAGCAGACGGACTAGCGGCTACGAGCAGTACTTC
>TRBV5-1|TRBJ2-4|NA|NA
CASTGGSAKNIQYF
TGCGCCAGCACGGGGGGCTCAGCCAAAAACATTCAGTACTTC
>TRBV19|TRBJ2-7|TRBD2|NA
CASSIQREPYEQYF
TGTGCCAGTAGTATACAGCGGGAGCCCTACGAGCAGTACTTC
>TRBV7-6|TRBJ2-7|TRBD2|NA
CASSYLAGGSAYEQYF
TGTGCCAGCAGCTACCTAGCGGGAGGGTCGGCCTACGAGCAGTACTTC
>TRBV28|TRBJ2-7|TRBD1|NA
CASRPTGRSYEQYF
TGTGCCAGCAGGCCGACAGGGCGCTCCTACGAGCAGTACTTC
>TRBV5-1|TRBJ2-7|NA|NA
CASSLPNRVSWDEQYF
TGCGCCAGCAGCTTACCGAACAGGGTGAGTTGGGACGAGCAGTACTTC
>TRBV19|TRBJ2-5|NA|NA
CASSIPSEAETQYF
TGTGCCAGTAGTATCCCCTCAGAGGCGGAGACCCAGTACTTC
>TRBV19|TRBJ1-2|NA|NA
CASSIGQASNYGYTF
TGTGCCAGTAGTATTGGGCAGGCGTCCAACTATGGCTACACCTTC
>TRBV19|TRBJ2-1|TRBD2|NA
CASSEKGTSGSRISYNEQFF
TGTGCCAGTAGTGAAAAAGGGACTAGCGGGAGCCGAATCTCCTACAATGAGCAGTTCTTC
>TRBV5-4|TRBJ2-7|NA|NA
CASSSGSYEQYF
TGTGCCAGCAGCTCGGGGAGCTACGAGCAGTACTTC
>TRBV7-9|TRBJ1-1|TRBD1|NA
CASSLGTDNTEAFF
TGTGCCAGCAGCTTGGGGACAGATAACACTGAAGCTTTCTTT
>TRBV10-3|TRBJ2-3|TRBD1|NA
CAIRDDRGHIDTQYF
TGTGCCATCAGAGATGACAGGGGACACATAGATACGCAGTATTTT
>TRBV5-1|TRBJ2-3|TRBD1|NA
CASSLGQGPDTQYF
TGCGCCAGCAGCTTGGGACAGGGCCCAGATACGCAGTATTTT
>TRBV5-4|TRBJ1-2|NA|NA
CASSSLDKPYGYTF
TGTGCCAGCAGCTCCTTAGACAAGCCCTATGGCTACACCTTC
>TRBV18|TRBJ2-1|NA|NA
CASSPVLSSYNEQFF
TGTGCCAGCTCACCAGTCCTGAGCTCCTACAATGAGCAGTTCTTC
>TRBV7-9|TRBJ1-1|NA|NA
CASSPPSLTEAFF
TGTGCCAGCAGCCCCCCAAGCCTAACTGAAGCTTTCTTT
>TRBV7-8|TRBJ2-7|TRBD1|NA
CASSSGQGPQPYEQYF
TGTGCCAGCAGCTCTGGACAGGGACCACAACCCTACGAGCAGTACTTC
>TRBV4-2|TRBJ2-3|TRBD2|NA
CASSQGGLAGEDTQYF
TGTGCCAGCAGCCAGGGGGGACTAGCGGGAGAGGATACGCAGTATTTT
>TRBV18|TRBJ1-2|TRBD1|medium-sized
CASSPTGDVGYTF
TGTGCCAGCTCGCCAACAGGGGATGTGGGCTACACCTTC
>TRBV29-1|TRBJ2-3|NA|NA
CSVALAITDTQYF
TGCAGCGTTGCCCTAGCGATCACAGATACGCAGTATTTT
>TRBV5-1|TRBJ2-1|NA|NA
CASYLSSYNEQFF
TGCGCCAGCTACTTGAGCTCCTACAATGAGCAGTTCTTC
>TRBV5-1|TRBJ1-1|NA|NA
CASSWVGSSDTEAFF
TGCGCCAGCAGCTGGGTTGGGAGTAGCGACACTGAAGCTTTCTTT
>TRBV9|TRBJ2-1|TRBD2|NA
CASSKGLAGGFSYNEQFF
TGTGCCAGCAGCAAAGGACTAGCGGGTGGTTTCTCCTACAATGAGCAGTTCTTC
>TRBV19|TRBJ2-5|NA|NA
CATAEGTNKETQYF
TGTGCCACCGCCGAGGGAACAAATAAAGAGACCCAGTACTTC
>TRBV5-1|TRBJ2-5|TRBD2|NA
CASSSGGRRWDGEQYF
TGCGCCAGCAGCTCGGGAGGGCGGCGGTGGGATGGGGAGCAGTACTTC
>TRBV29-1|TRBJ2-5|NA|NA
CSVEGQAETQYF
TGCAGCGTTGAAGGACAGGCGGAGACCCAGTACTTC
>TRBV4-1|TRBJ1-6|NA|NA
CASSQVSLDSPLHF
TGCGCCAGCAGCCAAGTGTCCCTTGATTCACCCCTCCACTTT
>TRBV7-3|TRBJ2-3|TRBD2|NA
CASSLAGVGTDTQYF
TGTGCCAGCAGCCTAGCGGGAGTGGGCACAGATACGCAGTATTTT
>TRBV6-1|TRBJ1-1|NA|NA
CASRPRSTEAFF
TGTGCCAGTAGACCACGGAGCACTGAAGCTTTCTTT
>TRBV2|TRBJ2-1|TRBD2|NA
CASRGTSGSYNEQFF
TGTGCCAGCAGGGGGACTAGCGGCTCCTACAATGAGCAGTTCTTC
>TRBV6-5|TRBJ1-3|TRBD1|NA
CASSYASGQPYRTIYF
TGTGCCAGCAGTTACGCTTCGGGACAGCCGTACAGGACCATATATTTT
>TRBV4-1|TRBJ1-3|NA|NA
CASSQESKSGNTIYF
TGCGCCAGCAGCCAAGAGTCTAAATCTGGAAACACCATATATTTT
>TRBV7-9|TRBJ2-7|NA|NA
CASSLSAHNYEQYF
TGTGCCAGCAGCTTAAGCGCCCATAACTACGAGCAGTACTTC
>TRBV5-1|TRBJ2-2|TRBD1|NA
CASTVTGGAWSGELFF
TGCGCCAGCACTGTGACAGGGGGCGCTTGGTCCGGGGAGCTGTTTTTT
>TRBV7-9|TRBJ2-2|NA|NA
CASSLWLANTGELFF
TGTGCCAGCAGCTTATGGCTAGCAAACACCGGGGAGCTGTTTTTT